This TCR beta chain is drawn from a study of T cell clonality in common variable immunodeficiency. Study results and limitations: CVID subjects shared fewer TCRbeta clones than healthy controls did. Common variable immunodeficiency TCR beta sequences reportedly had fewer deletions and N-nucleotide insertions.

This clone was observed at least ten times. Antigen: not known. Here immunoSEQ multiplex PCR was the method, and the copy in TCRdb shows in-frame clones only, minus some. This repertoire holds roughly 34,000 clones, and none appear only once. The sequencing input was peripheral blood mononuclear cells. The TCR was taken from a person between 18 and 70 years old in good health.

The CDR3 sequence is CASSSGGRAGETQYF. CDR3 DNA (partial): TGTGCCAGCAGTTCTGGCGGGAGGGCCGGGGAGACC. The chain has TRBV6-2 or TRBV6-3 and TRBJ2-5, with 9 bases aligning to TRBD2. The read stops 3 residues short of the end of the CDR3; the missing end is completed from the germline J gene. The J segment lost 5 bases and the V segment lost 4 bases, leaving 8 bases of the junction unmatched. Germline V lookup: CDR1 MNHEY, CDR2 SVGEGT. The CDR3 contains 15 residues.